This T cell receptor beta chain was found in a study of T cell repertoires in cytomegalovirus infection. Study-wide background: Carrying CMV and the relevant HLA type showed in public TCR beta signatures. Points from the study as a whole: Adding up the frequency of public TCR beta families identified people who carried CMV plus the relevant HLA. Dominating the ex vivo response were HLA-C-restricted CMV-specific TCR beta clonotypes.

The CDR3 is made up of 14 amino acids. Trimming left V 6 bases short and J 3 bases short, with 13 bases between. The germline gives CDR1 SGHTA, CDR2 FQGTGA. In TCRdb, the reads were re-called with MiXCR into one record per CDR3 protein. The table records 150,000 to 200,000 distinct CDR3 sequences, 28% of them present only once. A note on this clonotype: Its antigen is not identified.

This receptor was obtained from a human donor in good health (CMV status not recorded). Some clones in this sample may be carry-over from other donors' samples. Sequenced sample: PBMCs. The rearrangement links TRBV7-3 to TRBJ2-3; D might be TRBD1 or TRBD2, each matching 5 bases. The CDR3: CASRTGPETDTQYF. CDR3 nucleotide sequence: TGTGCCAGCAGGACGGGGCCAGAGACAGATACGCAGTATTTT. The complete variable domain, with remaining parts taken from reference TRBV7-3 and TRBJ2-3, reads GAGVSQTPSNKVTEKGKYVELRCDPISGHTALYWYRQSLGQGPEFLIYFQGTGAADDSGLPNDRFFAVRPEGSVSTLKIQRTERGDSAVYLCASRTGPETDTQYFGPGTRLTVL.